Sequencing of this TCR beta chain was carried out in a study of blood T cell repertoires in COVID-19. The wider study: T cells, B-cell-depleted T cells, or PBMCs supplied cDNA or gDNA.

Seattle patients were enrolled while actively infected and followed longitudinally. As processed by the authors: Reference gene primer amplification yielded estimated nucleated cell counts. Using immunoSEQ multiplex PCR, the repertoire was profiled, and TCRdb retains in-frame clones only, with some absent. That table gives V, J and clone size, and the DNA gave D and trimming. The sample carries 150,000 or so clones, about 80% recorded once. Trimming removed 3 bases from V and 4 bases from J, with 9 bases in between. CDR3 size: 13 residues. This TCR was sampled from a woman between 35 and 50 years old with COVID-19, enrolled during active disease. The rearrangement links TRBV12-3 or TRBV12-4 to TRBJ1-1, with D possibly matching TRBD1 (5 bases). Source material: peripheral blood. The CDR3, as DNA: TGTGCCAGCAGTTTCAGGGTGGTCACTGAAGCTTTCTTT. As protein: CASSFRVVTEAFF.